Each of the 24 T cell receptor beta chains below was sequenced from the same sample in a study of blood T cell repertoires in COVID-19. Assay used: immunoSEQ multiplex PCR; TCRdb lists only in-frame clones, some missing. Found here are under 350,000 clones, about 86% of them singletons; the top ten hold 3.5% to 4.5%. Sequences were obtained from PBMCs or T cells enriched from blood (not recorded which). The receptors were gathered from a woman between 40 and 50 years old with acute COVID-19.

The rearrangement uses TRBV7-9 and TRBJ2-5; 9 bases map to TRBD2. Per the germline V gene, CDR1 is SEHNR and CDR2 is FQNEAQ (reference sequence). CDR3 length equals 16 residues. Trimming at V came to 0 bases and at J to 2 bases, leaving 4 bases not matched to a gene. The CDR3 protein is CASSLAPLAGQETQYF. The CDR3 DNA follows: TGTGCCAGCAGCTTAGCGCCCCTAGCGGGACAAGAGACCCAGTACTTC.

The chain is built from TRBV4-1 and TRBJ1-2, with D possibly matching TRBD1 (5 bases). The CDR3 consists of 12 residues. The V gene's germline CDR1 is MGHRA and CDR2 YSYEKL. Trimming stripped 4 bases from V and 7 bases from J, with 10 bases between. The DNA of the CDR3 is TGCGCCAGCAGCCCCCCGGGGGGTGGCTACACCTTC. Protein sequence: CASSPPGGGYTF.

The chain has TRBV20-1 and TRBJ1-1; D is possibly TRBD1 (6 bases). Germline CDR1 is DFQATT and CDR2 is SNEGSKA (reference sequence). The CDR3 runs 13 residues. V lost 3 bases and J lost 9, with 17 bases in between. The CDR3 DNA reads TGCAGTGCTAGTTGGGGGCGCCCTCCGAAAGCTTTCTTT. Translating it yields CSASWGRPPKAFF.

The chain links TRBV18 to TRBJ1-1, with a possible D match to TRBD1 (6 bases). The CDR3 contains 17 residues. Germline assignment: CDR1 KGHSH and CDR2 LQKENI. V dropped 1 base and J dropped 0 bases, with 15 bases sitting between them. The CDR3 is CASSPQRTVALNTEAFF. The CDR3 DNA is TGTGCCAGCTCACCACAGCGGACAGTGGCGCTGAACACTGAAGCTTTCTTT.

This chain uses TRBV5-6 with TRBJ2-7; 8 bases align to TRBD1. This CDR3 contains 14 residues. V shed 4 bases, J shed 0 bases, and the junction held 3 bases outside the gene matches. Germline V lookup: CDR1 SGHDT, CDR2 YYEEEE. The chain's CDR3 is CASSPGTGSYEQYF. The CDR3 DNA reads TGTGCCAGCAGCCCCGGGACAGGCTCCTACGAGCAGTACTTC.

The rearrangement uses TRBV5-1 and TRBJ2-3; TRBD2 matches 7 bases. The V segment lost 0 bases and the J segment 6 bases; nucleotides outside the gene matches: 7. Germline V gene sequence: CDR1 SGHRS, CDR2 YFSETQ. The CDR3 has 15 residues. CDR3 in amino acids: CASSLGGRETDTQYF. The CDR3 coding sequence is TGCGCCAGCAGCTTGGGTGGGCGGGAGACCGATACGCAGTATTTT.

The CDR3 region has the DNA TGTGCTAGTGGTCCGGGGGACAGGGGAAATCAGCCCCAGCATTTT. Protein: CASGPGDRGNQPQHF. This chain joins TRBV12-5 and TRBJ1-5, with 10 nucleotides matching TRBD1. The CDR3 totals 15 residues. Germline V CDR1 and CDR2: LGHNT, FRNRAP. The trim removed 5 bases at V and 4 bases at J, leaving 5 bases unmatched.

This chain's CDR3 is CASKPAGVGQYF. CDR3 sequence (DNA): TGTGCCAGCAAACCAGCGGGAGTCGGGCAGTATTTT. The rearrangement joins TRBV28 to TRBJ2-3; 8 positions match TRBD2. Germline V gene lookup returns CDR1 MDHEN and CDR2 SYDVKM. CDR3 length: 12 residues. The V and J ends lost 7 bases and 11 bases, in that order; junction bases with no gene match: 8.

The rearrangement joins TRBV7-9 to TRBJ1-5; 9 positions match TRBD1. The V and J ends lost 5 bases and 1 base, in that order; junction bases with no gene match: 6. The germline gives CDR1 SEHNR, CDR2 FQNEAQ (reference sequence). The CDR3 is 16 residues long. CDR3 residues: CASSPGTGISNQPQHF. The CDR3 nucleotides read TGTGCCAGCAGCCCCGGGACAGGGATCAGCAATCAGCCCCAGCATTTT.

V gene TRBV5-4 combines with J gene TRBJ1-1; the match to TRBD1 covers 8 bases. This CDR3 contains 14 residues. CDR1 SGHNT and CDR2 YYREEE come from the germline V gene (reference sequence). The ends lost 6 bases at V and 3 bases at J; junction bases unmatched: 7. CDR3 sequence: CASNRGGLDTEAFF. Here the CDR3 DNA reads TGTGCCAGCAACAGGGGGGGTTTGGACACTGAAGCTTTCTTT.

This chain connects TRBV7-6 to TRBJ2-7, with D perhaps TRBD2 (6 bases). This CDR3 is 15 amino acids long. Germline V lookup: CDR1 SGHVS, CDR2 FNYEAQ. V was shortened by 0 bases and J by 8 bases, with 17 bases between the two germline ends. The CDR3 is CASSLAGLNEGQQYF. CDR3 coding DNA: TGTGCCAGCAGCTTAGCTGGACTAAATGAGGGTCAGCAGTACTTC.

V and J are TRBV19 and TRBJ1-2, with TRBD1 as a possible D gene (5 bases). The CDR3 covers 16 residues. CDR1 is LNHDA, CDR2 SQIVND, per germline (reference sequence). The ends were cut back, 3 bases at V and 1 base at J, with 15 bases in the middle. The CDR3 coding sequence is TGTGCCAGTAGTATCGTGGGCAGGGAAAGTAACTATGGCTACACCTTC. Translating gives CASSIVGRESNYGYTF.

In this sample, this clone turned up once. V is TRBV2 and J is TRBJ1-5, with a tentative D call TRBD1 (6 bases). V was pared by 2 bases and J by 4 bases, with 27 bases between. The germline gives CDR1 SNHLY, CDR2 FYNNEI. The CDR3 is 20 residues long. Here the CDR3 reads CASSERGSGNSPQGNQPQHF. DNA for the CDR3: TGTGCCAGCAGTGAAAGGGGGTCGGGGAACTCCCCCCAGGGGAATCAGCCCCAGCATTTT. Together with reference TRBV2 and TRBJ1-5, the CDR3 gives the full variable domain: EPEVTQTPSHQVTQMGQEVILRCVPISNHLYFYWYRQILGQKVEFLVSFYNNEISEKSEIFDDQFSVERPDGSNFTLKIRSTKLEDSAMYFCASSERGSGNSPQGNQPQHFGDGTRLSIL.

The V call is TRBV4-3, the J call TRBJ1-6, with D possibly matching TRBD1 (5 bases). This CDR3 spans 15 amino acids. Germline V CDR1 and CDR2: LGHNA, YSLEER. V was clipped by 3 bases and J by 5 bases, with 11 bases between them. The CDR3: CASSQERGNNSPLHF. The CDR3 coding sequence is TGCGCCAGCAGCCAGGAAAGGGGTAATAATTCACCCCTCCACTTT.

The V and J genes are TRBV25-1 and TRBJ2-3, with D unresolved. CDR3 length: 16 residues. Germline CDR1 MGHDK, CDR2 SYGVNS. Trimming removed 4 bases at V and 0 bases at J, with 14 bases between. The CDR3 here is CASSGRLGRSTDTQYF. The DNA of the CDR3 is TGTGCCAGCAGTGGAAGGCTAGGCCGTAGCACAGATACGCAGTATTTT.

This clone was detected only once. The chain is built from TRBV4-2 and TRBJ2-5, with a weak D call TRBD2 (5 bases). Germline CDR1 is LGHNA and CDR2 is YNFKEQ. CDR3 length: 16 amino acids. The ends were cut back, 0 bases at V and 4 bases at J, with 15 bases in the middle. In nucleotides, the CDR3 is TGTGCCAGCAGCCAAGATACGGCAGGTGAGGGAGAGACCCAGTACTTC. It encodes CASSQDTAGEGETQYF.

This rearrangement joins TRBV6-5 to TRBJ2-4, with D tentatively TRBD2 (6 bases). CDR1 and CDR2 from the germline V gene are MNHEY and SVGAGI. V was clipped by 4 bases and J by 9 bases, with 16 bases between them. This CDR3 comprises 14 residues. The CDR3 here is CASSFLQGGSIQYF. For the CDR3, the DNA is TGTGCCAGCAGTTTCCTTCAGGGAGGAAGCATTCAGTACTTC.

This clone was observed a few times. Different DNA sequences within this sample yield the same CDR3. The CDR3 region has the DNA TGCGCCAGCAGCCCGGAGACTAGCGGGAGGGCCTACGAGCAGTACTTC. Its protein is CASSPETSGRAYEQYF. This sequence joins TRBV4-1 and TRBJ2-7; 14 bases line up with TRBD2. CDR3 length: 16 amino acids. The germline V gene has CDR1 MGHRA and CDR2 YSYEKL. Losses at the gene ends were 4 bases for V and 2 bases for J; bases not matched to a gene: 4.

V usage is TRBV11-3 and J usage is TRBJ2-2; possibly TRBD1 for D (7 bases). Germline values: CDR1 SGHNT, CDR2 YENEEA. Trimming removed 5 bases at V and 2 bases at J, with 12 bases between. The CDR3 extends over 15 amino acids. The DNA of the CDR3 is TGTGCCAGCAGCGCGGGACAGTCCAACACCGGGGAGCTGTTTTTT. It encodes CASSAGQSNTGELFF.

This clone has a single count. The gene calls are TRBV7-2 and TRBJ2-1; D not resolved. Germline-derived CDR1 and CDR2 are SGHTA and FQGNSA. The CDR3 loop spans 14 amino acids. V was cut by 7 bases and J by 9 bases, with 19 bases left in between. The CDR3 sequence is CASTLGAAPIEQFF. For the CDR3, the DNA is TGTGCCAGCACCCTAGGCGCGGCCCCCATTGAGCAGTTCTTC.

The chain couples TRBV29-1 to TRBJ1-1, with D possibly matching TRBD1 (5 bases). Trimming removed 4 bases at V and 0 bases at J, with 15 bases between. The CDR3 loop spans 15 amino acids. In germline, CDR1 is SQVTM, CDR2 ANQGSEA. The CDR3 coding sequence is TGCAGCGTTGGCAGGGATACCAACATGAACACTGAAGCTTTCTTT. This gives the protein CSVGRDTNMNTEAFF.

The chain is built from TRBV6-6 and TRBJ2-7; 9 nucleotides agree with TRBD2. There are 14 residues in the CDR3. J gave up 2 bases and V 5 bases, and 4 bases lay outside the gene matches. Germline-derived CDR1 and CDR2 are MNHNY and SVGAGI (reference sequence). The CDR3 loop is CASSVLAGPYEQYF. The CDR3 nucleotides are TGTGCCAGCAGTGTGCTAGCGGGACCCTACGAGCAGTACTTC.

CDR3 amino acids: CASSLAGLREGYNEQFF. The DNA for the CDR3 is TGTGCCAGCAGCTTAGCCGGGCTCCGGGAGGGATACAATGAGCAGTTCTTC. The genes are TRBV11-2 and TRBJ2-1, with 8 positions matching TRBD2. Looked up from germline, CDR1 is SGHAT and CDR2 is FQNNGV. The CDR3 covers 17 residues. The junction had 9 bases not matched to a gene; V was cut back by 1 base and J by 4 bases. Full variable domain (remainder filled in from reference TRBV11-2 and TRBJ2-1): EAGVAQSPRYKIIEKRQSVAFWCNPISGHATLYWYQQILGQGPKLLIQFQNNGVVDDSQLPKDRFSAERLKGVDSTLKIQPAKLEDSAVYLCASSLAGLREGYNEQFFGPGTRLTVL.

In DNA, the CDR3 is TGTGCCAGCAGCCTAGCCCTAAGTCCTCGGGAGGGCTATGGCTACACCTTC. Translated: CASSLALSPREGYGYTF. The chain has TRBV3-1 (or the pseudogene TRBV3-2) and TRBJ1-2; D not certain. V was pared by 4 bases and J by 4 bases, with 22 bases between. The germline CDR1 and CDR2 sequences are LGHDT and YNNKEL (reference sequence). The CDR3 extends over 17 amino acids.